This T cell receptor (beta chain) was documented in a study of CD8 T cells in Susac syndrome. Regarding the study as a whole: The greatest CD8+ clonal expansion in Susac occurred in TEMRA cells and in active patients.

Reverse transcription of roughly 0.5 to 1 ug RNA was carried out with random hexamers. With immunoSEQ multiplex PCR, TCR beta CDR3 was amplified across 54 Vbeta and 13 Jbeta. In TCRdb, the immunoSEQ multiplex PCR reads were re-called with MiXCR into one record per CDR3 protein. The sample lists about 190,000 distinct CDR3 sequences, more than 85% seen once, with around 0.16% in the top ten. TEMRA cells were FACS-enriched, while CD8+ and CD4+ T cells were negatively isolated. CDR3 length: 13 residues. Between the trimmed V and J ends, which lost 2 bases and 8 bases, there was a span of 7 bases. Germline V CDR1 and CDR2: SEHNR, FQNEAQ (reference sequence). About this clonotype itself: Its target is not known.

This sequence was found in a human donor with Susac syndrome. The rearrangement joins TRBV7-9 to TRBJ1-6; D not resolved. The specimen was CD8+ T cells from PBMCs. The CDR3, as DNA: TGTGCCAGCAGCTTAAGTGCGGATTCACCCCTCCACTTT. Translated: CASSLSADSPLHF.